This TCR beta chain was sequenced during a study of cytomegalovirus exposure and HLA in healthy donors. The PCR contained 60 Vbeta and 13 Jbeta primers. Profiling relied on immunoSEQ multiplex PCR, and the TCRdb table lists in-frame clones only, not all of them. Of more than 90,000 clones in the sample, approximately 78% are singletons; the top ten hold 22%. This clone was recorded a few times. Between the trimmed V and J ends, which lost 3 bases and 7 bases, there was a span of 7 bases. The CDR3 length is 13 residues. Germline CDR1 is KGHSH and CDR2 is LQKENI. This clonotype was obtained from a man younger than 45 in good health and CMV-seropositive. The chain has TRBV18 and TRBJ1-6; tentative D call: TRBD1 (6 bases). Sequences were obtained from PBMCs. CDR3 sequence (DNA): TGTGCCAGCTCACCGGGGACAAATTCACCCCTCCACTTT. It codes for CASSPGTNSPLHF. The complete variable domain, with remaining parts taken from reference TRBV18 and TRBJ1-6, reads NAGVMQNPRHLVRRRGQEARLRCSPMKGHSHVYWYRQLPEEGLKFMVYLQKENIIDESGMPKERFSAEFPKEGPSILRIQQVVRGDSAAYFCASSPGTNSPLHFGNGTRLTVT.